The next 13 T cell receptor beta chains were all read from a single sample in a study of blood T cell repertoires in COVID-19. Only in-frame clones appear in the TCRdb table, and some are missing; sequencing was by immunoSEQ multiplex PCR. The sample holds more than 65,000 clones; around 84% are singletons and the top ten take 20% to 25%. Material: peripheral blood. These receptors were obtained from a woman between 50 and 59 years old with acute or convalescent COVID-19.

The genes are TRBV9 and TRBJ1-5; D is uncertain. This CDR3 has 14 residues. In germline, CDR1 is SGDLS, CDR2 YYNGEE. V lost 0 bases and J 0 bases, leaving 4 bases between the germline ends. CDR3 bases: TGTGCCAGCAGCGTAGGAGGTAGCAATCAGCCCCAGCATTTT. Encoded protein: CASSVGGSNQPQHF.

In nucleotides, the CDR3 is TGTGCCAGCAGCCATACCATCGACACCTCTAACTATGGCTACACCTTC. Protein product: CASSHTIDTSNYGYTF. This sequence joins TRBV3-1 (or the pseudogene TRBV3-2) and TRBJ1-2; D unresolved. This CDR3 is built from 16 residues. Germline CDR1 is LGHDT and CDR2 is YNNKEL (reference sequence). V gave up 3 bases and J gave up 0 bases, with 14 bases separating them.

V usage is TRBV27 and J usage is TRBJ2-1; a possible D gene is TRBD1 (5 bases). The CDR3 has 11 amino acids. The V gene's germline CDR1 is MNHEY and CDR2 SMNVEV (reference sequence). V lost 6 bases and J 10 bases, leaving 10 bases between the germline ends. The CDR3, as DNA: TGTGCCAGCAGGACAGAGTACGAGCAGTTCTTC. This codes for CASRTEYEQFF.

The chain is built from TRBV27 and TRBJ2-7; TRBD2 aligns across 12 bases. This CDR3 has 15 amino acids. The V and J ends lost 5 bases and 5 bases, in that order; junction bases with no gene match: 7. Germline CDR1 and CDR2: MNHEY and SMNVEV (reference sequence). In nucleotides, the CDR3 is TGTGCCAGCAGTCCTCTAGCGGGGGGGCCGAACGAGCAGTACTTC. It specifies CASSPLAGGPNEQYF.

In this sample, this clone turned up a few times. The chain is built from TRBV7-2 and TRBJ2-1; 8 bases line up with TRBD2. Germline-derived CDR1 and CDR2 are SGHTA and FQGNSA. This CDR3 spans 16 amino acids. The junction had 10 bases not matched to a gene; V was cut back by 6 bases and J by 3 bases. The CDR3 sequence: CASRSEAGAGYNEQFF. The CDR3 nucleotides are TGTGCCAGCAGAAGTGAAGCGGGAGCAGGCTACAATGAGCAGTTCTTC.

V is TRBV3-1 (or the pseudogene TRBV3-2) and J is TRBJ2-7; 7 bases match TRBD1. Germline assignment: CDR1 LGHDT and CDR2 YNNKEL (reference sequence). The CDR3 has 15 residues. The junction had 11 bases not matched to a gene; V was cut back by 5 bases and J by 4 bases. The chain's CDR3 is CASSSRPGQPYEQYF. CDR3 nucleotides: TGTGCCAGCAGCTCACGACCGGGACAGCCATACGAGCAGTACTTC.

The V gene is TRBV18, the J gene TRBJ1-1, with 7 positions matching TRBD1. With V trimmed by 1 base and J by 8 bases, 7 bases remained unmatched. From germline, CDR1 is KGHSH and CDR2 LQKENI. CDR3 length: 14 amino acids. This chain's CDR3 is CASSPQLDRTEAFF. The CDR3 DNA follows: TGTGCCAGCTCACCACAACTGGACAGGACCGAAGCTTTCTTT.

The rearrangement uses TRBV27 and TRBJ2-7, with 7 bases that match TRBD1. V lost 5 bases to trimming and J lost 3 bases; unmatched junction nucleotides: 10. The CDR3 is 15 residues long. Germline CDR1 MNHEY, CDR2 SMNVEV (reference sequence). The CDR3 is CASSRGLVDYYEQYF. The CDR3 DNA is TGTGCCAGCAGTAGGGGGCTGGTAGACTACTACGAGCAGTACTTC.

The chain is built from TRBV10-2 and TRBJ1-1; perhaps TRBD1 as D (6 bases). The germline gives CDR1 WSHSY, CDR2 SAAADI. This CDR3 comprises 13 residues. V lost 5 bases and J 1 base, leaving 8 bases between the germline ends. The CDR3 loop is CASSTQGNTEAFF. In nucleotides, the CDR3 is TGCGCCAGCAGTACACAGGGGAACACTGAAGCTTTCTTT.

The J gene is TRBJ1-2, the V gene TRBV19; possible D gene TRBD1, 6 bases. CDR1 is LNHDA, CDR2 SQIVND, per germline (reference sequence). This CDR3 is built from 14 residues. V lost 3 bases to trimming and J lost 8 bases, with 16 bases between them. In DNA form, the CDR3 reads TGTGCCAGTAGTATGGGGGCCAGGGTCGACGGCTACACCTTC. As protein: CASSMGARVDGYTF. The full variable domain, its missing parts supplied by reference TRBV19 and TRBJ1-2, is DGGITQSPKYLFRKEGQNVTLSCEQNLNHDAMYWYRQDPGQGLRLIYYSQIVNDFQKGDIAEGYSVSREKKESFPLTVTSAQKNPTAFYLCASSMGARVDGYTFGSGTRLTVV.

The CDR3 nucleotides are TGTGCCAGCAGCATGGGACAGGGGAAAGGCTACACCTTC. Translated: CASSMGQGKGYTF. The chain carries TRBV7-2 and TRBJ1-2; 10 bases map to TRBD1. V lost 5 bases to trimming and J lost 8 bases; unmatched junction nucleotides: 5. The CDR3 extends over 13 amino acids. Germline CDR1 SGHTA, CDR2 FQGNSA.

This clone appeared a single time. The chain joins TRBV28 to TRBJ2-1; TRBD2 matches 8 bases. Germline trimming cut 7 bases from V and 5 bases from J; bases unmatched to any gene: 4. Germline loops: CDR1 MDHEN, CDR2 SYDVKM. The CDR3 contains 13 residues. CDR3 bases: TGTGCCAGCAATGGACTAGCCGACAATGAGCAGTTCTTC. Residues: CASNGLADNEQFF.

This clone was recorded only once. J is TRBJ2-2 and V is TRBV9; 7 bases map to TRBD2. The CDR3 covers 15 residues. V shed 0 bases, J shed 5 bases, and the junction held 4 bases outside the gene matches. Germline CDR1 and CDR2: SGDLS and YYNGEE. The DNA of the CDR3 is TGTGCCAGCAGCGTAGTTGTGGGAGGGACCGGGGAGCTGTTTTTT. It encodes CASSVVVGGTGELFF.